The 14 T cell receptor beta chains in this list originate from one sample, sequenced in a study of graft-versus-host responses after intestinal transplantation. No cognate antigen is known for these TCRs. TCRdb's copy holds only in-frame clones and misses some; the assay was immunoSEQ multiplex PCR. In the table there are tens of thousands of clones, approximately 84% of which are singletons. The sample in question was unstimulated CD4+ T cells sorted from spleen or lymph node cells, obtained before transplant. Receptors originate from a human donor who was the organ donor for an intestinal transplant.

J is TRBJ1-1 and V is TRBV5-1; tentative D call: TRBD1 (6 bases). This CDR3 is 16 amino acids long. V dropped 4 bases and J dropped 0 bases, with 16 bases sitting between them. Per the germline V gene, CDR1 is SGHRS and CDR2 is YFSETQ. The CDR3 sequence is CASSPSPGAVNTEAFF. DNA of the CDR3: TGCGCCAGCAGCCCATCCCCAGGGGCAGTGAACACTGAAGCTTTCTTT.

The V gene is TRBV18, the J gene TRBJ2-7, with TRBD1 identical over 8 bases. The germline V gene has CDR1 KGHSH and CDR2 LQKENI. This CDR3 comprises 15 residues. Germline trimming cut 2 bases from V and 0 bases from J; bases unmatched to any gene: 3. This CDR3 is CASSPRDRPSYEQYF. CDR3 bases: TGTGCCAGCTCACCAAGGGACAGGCCCTCCTACGAGCAGTACTTC.

The CDR3 is CASSARTSGSSYNEQFF. The CDR3 DNA reads as TGTGCCAGCAGCGCCCGGACTAGCGGGAGCTCCTACAATGAGCAGTTCTTC. V usage is TRBV11-2 and J usage is TRBJ2-1; 13 nucleotides align to TRBD2. V trimming: 5 bases; J trimming: 0 bases; junction bases outside the gene matches: 4. The CDR3 is 17 amino acids. Germline V gene lookup returns CDR1 SGHAT and CDR2 FQNNGV.

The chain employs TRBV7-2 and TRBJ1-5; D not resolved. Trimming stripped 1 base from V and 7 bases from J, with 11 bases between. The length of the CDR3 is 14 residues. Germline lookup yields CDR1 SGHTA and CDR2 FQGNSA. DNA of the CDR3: TGTGCCAGCAGCTTAGTTTACCCCCTCCAGCCCCAGCATTTT. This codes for CASSLVYPLQPQHF. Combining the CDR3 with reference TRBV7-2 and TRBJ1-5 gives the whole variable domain GAGVSQSPSNKVTEKGKDVELRCDPISGHTALYWYRQSLGQGLEFLIYFQGNSAPDKSGLPSDRFSAERTGGSVSTLTIQRTQQEDSAVYLCASSLVYPLQPQHFGDGTRLSIL.

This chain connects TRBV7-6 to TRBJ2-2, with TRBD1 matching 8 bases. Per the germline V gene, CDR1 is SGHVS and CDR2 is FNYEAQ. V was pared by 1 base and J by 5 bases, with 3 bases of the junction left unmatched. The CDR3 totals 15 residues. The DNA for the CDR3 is TGTGCCAGCAGCTTAGGGACAGGGCGAACCGGGGAGCTGTTTTTT. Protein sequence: CASSLGTGRTGELFF.

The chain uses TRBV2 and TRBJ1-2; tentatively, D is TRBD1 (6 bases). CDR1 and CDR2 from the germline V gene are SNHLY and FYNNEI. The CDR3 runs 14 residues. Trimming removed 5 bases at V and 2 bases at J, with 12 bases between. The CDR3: CASSKNTGNYGYTF. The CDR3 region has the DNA TGTGCCAGCAGTAAGAACACAGGGAACTATGGCTACACCTTC.

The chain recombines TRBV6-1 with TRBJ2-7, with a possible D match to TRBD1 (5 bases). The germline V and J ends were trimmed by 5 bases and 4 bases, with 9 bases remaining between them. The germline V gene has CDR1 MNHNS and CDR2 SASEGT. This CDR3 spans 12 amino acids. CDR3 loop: CASSFDRYEQYF. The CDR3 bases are TGTGCCAGCAGTTTCGACAGATACGAGCAGTACTTC.

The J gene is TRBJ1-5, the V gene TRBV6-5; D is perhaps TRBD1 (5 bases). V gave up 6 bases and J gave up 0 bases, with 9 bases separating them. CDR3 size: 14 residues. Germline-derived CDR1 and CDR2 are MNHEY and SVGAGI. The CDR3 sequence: CASRYRYSNQPQHF. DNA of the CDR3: TGTGCCAGCAGGTACAGGTATAGCAATCAGCCCCAGCATTTT.

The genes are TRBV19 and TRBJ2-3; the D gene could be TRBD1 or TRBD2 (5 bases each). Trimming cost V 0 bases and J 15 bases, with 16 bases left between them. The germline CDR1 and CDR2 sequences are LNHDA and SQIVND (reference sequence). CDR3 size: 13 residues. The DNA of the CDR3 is TGTGCCAGTAGTATAGATGAGGGGAAAACCAAATATTTT. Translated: CASSIDEGKTKYF.

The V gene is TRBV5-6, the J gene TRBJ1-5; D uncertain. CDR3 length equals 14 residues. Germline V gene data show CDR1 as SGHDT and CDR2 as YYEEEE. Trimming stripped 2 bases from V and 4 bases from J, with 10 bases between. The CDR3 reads CASSFQALNQPQHF. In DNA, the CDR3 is TGTGCCAGCAGCTTCCAGGCCCTTAATCAGCCCCAGCATTTT.

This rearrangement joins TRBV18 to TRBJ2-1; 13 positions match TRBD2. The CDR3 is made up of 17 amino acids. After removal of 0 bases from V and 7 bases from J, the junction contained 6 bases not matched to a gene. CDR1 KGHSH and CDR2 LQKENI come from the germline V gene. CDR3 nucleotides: TGTGCCAGCTCACCACCGGGGACTAGCGGGAATGTTAATGAGCAGTTCTTC. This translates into CASSPPGTSGNVNEQFF.

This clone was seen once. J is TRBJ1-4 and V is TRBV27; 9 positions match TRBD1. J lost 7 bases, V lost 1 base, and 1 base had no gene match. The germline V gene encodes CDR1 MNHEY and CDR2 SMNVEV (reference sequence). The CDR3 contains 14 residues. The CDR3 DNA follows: TGTGCCAGCAGTTTATGGGGACAGGGTGAAAAACTGTTTTTT. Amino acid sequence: CASSLWGQGEKLFF.

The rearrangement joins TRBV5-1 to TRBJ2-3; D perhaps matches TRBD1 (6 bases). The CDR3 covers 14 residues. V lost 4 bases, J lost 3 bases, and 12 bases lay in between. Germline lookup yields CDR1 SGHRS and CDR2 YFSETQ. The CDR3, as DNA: TGCGCCAGCAGCGAACAGGGTCGAACAGATACGCAGTATTTT. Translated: CASSEQGRTDTQYF.

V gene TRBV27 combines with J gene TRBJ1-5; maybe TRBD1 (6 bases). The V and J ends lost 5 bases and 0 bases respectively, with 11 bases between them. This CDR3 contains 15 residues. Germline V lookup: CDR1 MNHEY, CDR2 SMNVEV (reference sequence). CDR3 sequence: CASSDRRYSNQPQHF. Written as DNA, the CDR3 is TGTGCCAGCAGTGACAGGAGATATAGCAATCAGCCCCAGCATTTT.